Listed below are T cell receptor beta chains from one sample, sequenced in a study of shared clonotypes between healthy human individuals. Here immunoSEQ multiplex PCR was the method, and the copy in TCRdb shows in-frame clones only, minus some. The table lists over a million clones, roughly 96% of them singletons. The sample comprised naive CD4+ T cells sorted from blood. These receptor sequences come from a man aged 25-45 years in good health. Each CDR3 is given with its conserved first and last residue. The D gene is left open where the match is weak. Clone sizes are given selectively: once, few, many, or a class where the clone is expanded.

v_gene	abundance	d_gene	j_gene	CDR3aa	CDR3nt
TRBV5-4	-	-	TRBJ2-3	CASSTSGREGTDTQYF	TGTGCCAGCAGCACCTCGGGCAGGGAGGGCACAGATACGCAGTATTTT
TRBV5-1	-	-	TRBJ2-1	CASSTDINDYNEQFF	TGCGCCAGCAGCACTGACATTAACGACTACAATGAGCAGTTCTTC
TRBV19	-	-	TRBJ2-2	CASRGFAGTGELFF	TGTGCCAGTAGAGGGTTCGCGGGGACCGGGGAGCTGTTTTTT
TRBV5-4	-	TRBD1	TRBJ1-4	CASSLDRGNEKLFF	TGTGCCAGCAGCCTCGACAGGGGTAACGAAAAACTGTTTTTT
TRBV5-4	-	-	TRBJ1-1	CASSFFGREAFF	TGTGCCAGCAGCTTTTTCGGGCGTGAAGCTTTCTTT
TRBV11-2	-	-	TRBJ2-6	CASTGGSSGANVLTF	TGTGCCAGCACCGGCGGTTCCTCTGGGGCCAACGTCCTGACTTTC
TRBV28	-	-	TRBJ2-7	CASSFSGTASYEQYF	TGTGCCAGCAGTTTCTCCGGGACGGCCTCCTACGAGCAGTACTTC
TRBV7-2	-	TRBD1	TRBJ2-5	CASTGSTGGLETQYF	TGTGCCAGCACCGGATCGACAGGGGGACTAGAGACCCAGTACTTC
TRBV29-1	-	-	TRBJ1-2	CSVLGDYGYTF	TGCAGCGTTTTGGGTGACTATGGCTACACCTTC
TRBV2	-	-	TRBJ2-1	CASGAGSSYNEQFF	TGTGCCAGCGGGGCGGGGAGCTCCTACAATGAGCAGTTCTTC
TRBV5-1	-	-	TRBJ2-1	CASSLVSRTTAVYNEQFF	TGCGCCAGCAGCTTGGTTAGTAGGACTACCGCTGTCTACAATGAGCAGTTCTTC
TRBV11-2	-	TRBD2	TRBJ2-3	CASSTRGTSGRNTDTQYF	TGTGCCAGCAGCACCCGAGGGACTAGCGGGAGGAACACAGATACGCAGTATTTT
TRBV29-1	-	-	TRBJ1-2	CSVTDADGFGYTF	TGCAGCGTAACGGACGCGGATGGGTTTGGCTACACCTTC
TRBV28	-	-	TRBJ2-2	CASSLRLGNTGELFF	TGTGCCAGCAGTTTACGGTTGGGGAACACCGGGGAGCTGTTTTTT
TRBV25-1	once	TRBD2	TRBJ2-3	CASSAHTSGSISTQYF	TGTGCCAGCTCAGCCCACACTAGCGGGAGCATTAGTACGCAGTATTTT
TRBV18	once	TRBD1	TRBJ1-1	CASSARTGEAFF	TGTGCCAGCTCGGCGAGGACAGGCGAAGCTTTCTTT
TRBV6-6	-	TRBD2	TRBJ2-1	CASTGGLAEYNEQFF	TGTGCCAGCACTGGCGGACTAGCGGAATACAATGAGCAGTTCTTC
TRBV2	-	-	TRBJ2-7	CASSEHYEQYF	TGTGCCAGCAGTGAACACTACGAGCAGTACTTC
TRBV5-1	-	-	TRBJ2-7	CASSSLYEQYF	TGCGCCAGCAGCTCACTCTACGAGCAGTACTTC
TRBV14	-	-	TRBJ2-5	CASSQEVLGAYLQETQYF	TGTGCCAGCAGCCAAGAGGTTCTCGGGGCCTACCTACAAGAGACCCAGTACTTC
TRBV4-3	-	TRBD1	TRBJ1-2	CASSPWTGLPGDYGYTF	TGCGCCAGCAGCCCCTGGACAGGGCTTCCGGGGGACTATGGCTACACCTTC
TRBV5-1	-	-	TRBJ2-2	CASSLGVISRVHTGELFF	TGCGCCAGCAGCTTGGGCGTCATTTCGAGGGTGCACACCGGGGAGCTGTTTTTT
TRBV5-6	-	-	TRBJ2-2	CASSLVPAGELFF	TGTGCCAGCAGCTTGGTCCCCGCCGGGGAGCTGTTTTTT
TRBV6-5	-	TRBD2	TRBJ2-5	CASSYLGLGGQETQYF	TGTGCCAGCAGTTACTTGGGACTAGGAGGACAAGAGACCCAGTACTTC
TRBV6-6	-	TRBD1	TRBJ1-5	CATRNGQGSQPQHF	TGTGCCACCAGAAACGGACAGGGTAGTCAGCCCCAGCATTTT
TRBV21-1	-	-	TRBJ1-5	CASSKEIGDQPQHF	TGTGCCAGCAGCAAAGAAATAGGGGATCAGCCCCAGCATTTT
TRBV27	-	TRBD1	TRBJ1-1	CASSLPTGLNTEAFF	TGTGCCAGCAGTTTGCCGACAGGGTTGAACACTGAAGCTTTCTTT
TRBV18	once	-	TRBJ2-3	CASSPLDWAGTHTDTQYF	TGTGCCAGCTCACCCCTCGACTGGGCAGGCACACACACAGATACGCAGTATTTT
TRBV5-4	-	-	TRBJ2-1	CASSLKGARNEQFF	TGTGCCAGCAGCTTGAAGGGTGCCCGTAATGAGCAGTTCTTC
TRBV20-1	-	-	TRBJ2-7	CSAMSVGQYF	TGCAGTGCGATGTCGGTGGGGCAGTACTTC
TRBV27	-	TRBD2	TRBJ2-1	CASSSKLPGLVFNEQFF	TGTGCCAGCAGTTCAAAACTCCCGGGACTAGTATTCAATGAGCAGTTCTTC
TRBV5-1	-	TRBD1	TRBJ1-3	CASSLTGTASGNTIYF	TGCGCCAGCAGCTTGACCGGGACAGCGTCTGGAAACACCATATATTTT
TRBV28	-	-	TRBJ2-1	CASSAQLRRSYNEQFF	TGTGCCAGCAGCGCCCAGCTAAGACGCTCCTACAATGAGCAGTTCTTC
TRBV11-2	-	TRBD2	TRBJ2-7	CASSLYGGSQGEQYF	TGTGCCAGCAGCTTATATGGCGGGAGTCAGGGCGAGCAGTACTTC
TRBV19	-	TRBD1	TRBJ1-4	CASTPQGARVLFF	TGTGCCAGTACCCCCCAGGGGGCGCGGGTACTGTTTTTT